The entry below gives a single T cell receptor (beta chain) sequence along with its context. Looked up from germline, CDR1 is SGHNT and CDR2 is YYREEE (reference sequence). The J segment lost 5 bases and the V segment lost 2 bases, leaving 8 bases of the junction unmatched. This CDR3 spans 16 amino acids. The data belong to a study of blood T cell repertoires in COVID-19. Study as a whole: Acute-phase and convalescent COVID-19 samples originated in the United States, Italy and Spain.

The authors' processing: Amplification from reference gene primers served as the basis for estimated nucleated cell counts. Some clones are missing from TCRdb's copy, which holds only in-frame ones; the method was immunoSEQ multiplex PCR. For V, J and clone size, that table is used; D and trimming come from the DNA. The sample lists about 180,000 clones, roughly nine tenths seen once, with about 20% in the top ten. The receptor's source is a man between 65 and 85 years old with active or convalescent COVID-19. Specimen: peripheral blood. The V call is TRBV5-4, the J call TRBJ2-2; TRBD1 matches 8 bases. CDR3 DNA sequence: TGTGCCAGCAGCTTCCGGCGGACAGGGATGACCGGGGAGCTGTTTTTT. Translating gives CASSFRRTGMTGELFF.